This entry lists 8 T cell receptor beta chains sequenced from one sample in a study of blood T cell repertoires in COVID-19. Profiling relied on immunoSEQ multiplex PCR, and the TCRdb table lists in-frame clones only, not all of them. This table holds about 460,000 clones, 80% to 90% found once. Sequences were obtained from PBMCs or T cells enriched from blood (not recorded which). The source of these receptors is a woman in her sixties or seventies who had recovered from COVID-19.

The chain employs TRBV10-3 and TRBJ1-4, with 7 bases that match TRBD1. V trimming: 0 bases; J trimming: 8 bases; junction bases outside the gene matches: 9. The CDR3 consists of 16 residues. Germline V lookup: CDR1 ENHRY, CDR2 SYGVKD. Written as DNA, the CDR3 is TGTGCCATCAGTGAGTCAGGGGACAGCCCACGGGAAAAACTGTTTTTT. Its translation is CAISESGDSPREKLFF.

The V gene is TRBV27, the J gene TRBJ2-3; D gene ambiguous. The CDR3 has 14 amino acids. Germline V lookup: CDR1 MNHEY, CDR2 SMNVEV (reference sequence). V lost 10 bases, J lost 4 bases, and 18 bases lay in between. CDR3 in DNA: TGTGCCACCTGGGCTTGGCCCGGATCAGATACGCAGTATTTT. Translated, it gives CATWAWPGSDTQYF.

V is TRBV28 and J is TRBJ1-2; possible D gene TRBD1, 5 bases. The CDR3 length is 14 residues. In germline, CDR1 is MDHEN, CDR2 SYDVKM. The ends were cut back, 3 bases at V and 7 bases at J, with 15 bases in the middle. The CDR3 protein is CASSLRRVPRGYTF. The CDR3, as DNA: TGTGCCAGCAGTTTGCGCAGGGTACCTCGTGGCTACACCTTC.

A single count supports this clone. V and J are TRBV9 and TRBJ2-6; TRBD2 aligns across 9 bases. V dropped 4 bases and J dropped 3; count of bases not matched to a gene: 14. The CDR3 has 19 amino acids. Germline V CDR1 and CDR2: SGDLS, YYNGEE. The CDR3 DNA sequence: TGTGCCAGCAGCCTAACGATTGGTAGCGGGGGCGGTGGGGCCAACGTCCTGACTTTC. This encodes CASSLTIGSGGGGANVLTF. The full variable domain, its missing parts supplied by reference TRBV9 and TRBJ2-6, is DSGVTQTPKHLITATGQRVTLRCSPRSGDLSVYWYQQSLDQGLQFLIQYYNGEERAKGNILERFSAQQFPDLHSELNLSSLELGDSALYFCASSLTIGSGGGGANVLTFGAGSRLTVL.

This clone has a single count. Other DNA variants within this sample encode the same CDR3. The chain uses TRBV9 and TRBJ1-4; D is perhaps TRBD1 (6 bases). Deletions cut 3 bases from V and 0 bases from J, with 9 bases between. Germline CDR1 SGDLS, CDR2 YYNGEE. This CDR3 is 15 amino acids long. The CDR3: CASSETGATNEKLFF. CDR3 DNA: TGTGCCAGCAGCGAGACAGGTGCAACTAATGAAAAACTGTTTTTT.

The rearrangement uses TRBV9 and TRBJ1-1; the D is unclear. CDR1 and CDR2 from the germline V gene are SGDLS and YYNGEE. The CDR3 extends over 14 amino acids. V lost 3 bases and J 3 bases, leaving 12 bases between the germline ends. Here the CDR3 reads CASSADGVDTEAFF. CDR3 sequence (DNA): TGTGCCAGCAGCGCCGACGGGGTGGACACTGAAGCTTTCTTT.

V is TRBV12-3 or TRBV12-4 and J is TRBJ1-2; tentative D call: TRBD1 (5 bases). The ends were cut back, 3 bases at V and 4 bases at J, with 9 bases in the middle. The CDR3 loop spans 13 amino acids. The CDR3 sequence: CASSFGRVYGYTF. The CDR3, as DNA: TGTGCCAGCAGTTTCGGCAGGGTCTATGGCTACACCTTC.

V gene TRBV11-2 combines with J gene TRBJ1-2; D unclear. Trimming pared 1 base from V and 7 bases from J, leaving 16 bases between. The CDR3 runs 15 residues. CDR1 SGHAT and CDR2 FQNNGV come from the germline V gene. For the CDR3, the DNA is TGTGCCAGCAGCTTAGTTGATACCTTGGGAGGTGGCTACACCTTC. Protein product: CASSLVDTLGGGYTF.